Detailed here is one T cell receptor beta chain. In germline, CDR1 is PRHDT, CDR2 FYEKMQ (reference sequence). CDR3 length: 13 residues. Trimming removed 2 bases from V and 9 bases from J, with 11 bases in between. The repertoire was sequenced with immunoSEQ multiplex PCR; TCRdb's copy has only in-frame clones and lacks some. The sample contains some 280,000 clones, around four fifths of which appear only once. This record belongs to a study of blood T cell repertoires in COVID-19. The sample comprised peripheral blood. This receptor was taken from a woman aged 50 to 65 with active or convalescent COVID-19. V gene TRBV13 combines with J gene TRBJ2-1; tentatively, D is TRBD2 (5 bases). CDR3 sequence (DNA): TGTGCCAGCAGCTTACCCCTTGGAGGTGAGCAGTTCTTC. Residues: CASSLPLGGEQFF.